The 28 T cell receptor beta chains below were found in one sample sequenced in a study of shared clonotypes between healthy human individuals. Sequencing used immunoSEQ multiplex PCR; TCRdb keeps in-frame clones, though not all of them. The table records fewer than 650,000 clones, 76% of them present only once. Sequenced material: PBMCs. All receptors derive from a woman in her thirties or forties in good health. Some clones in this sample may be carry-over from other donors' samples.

The CDR3 DNA is TGTGCCAGCAGCCAAGCCCCCCAGGGGGCTCACGAGCAGTACTTC. Residues: CASSQAPQGAHEQYF. The chain joins TRBV14 to TRBJ2-7; the match to TRBD1 covers 8 bases. V gave up 1 base and J gave up 5 bases; unmatched junction bases: 7. Germline lookup yields CDR1 SGHDN and CDR2 FVKESK. The CDR3 has 15 amino acids.

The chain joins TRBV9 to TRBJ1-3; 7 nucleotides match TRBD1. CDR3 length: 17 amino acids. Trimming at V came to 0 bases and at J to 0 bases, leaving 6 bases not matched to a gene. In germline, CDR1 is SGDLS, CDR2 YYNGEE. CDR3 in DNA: TGTGCCAGCAGCGTAGAGACAGGGAGGGTCTCTGGAAACACCATATATTTT. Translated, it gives CASSVETGRVSGNTIYF. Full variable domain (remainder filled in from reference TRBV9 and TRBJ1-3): DSGVTQTPKHLITATGQRVTLRCSPRSGDLSVYWYQQSLDQGLQFLIQYYNGEERAKGNILERFSAQQFPDLHSELNLSSLELGDSALYFCASSVETGRVSGNTIYFGEGSWLTVV.

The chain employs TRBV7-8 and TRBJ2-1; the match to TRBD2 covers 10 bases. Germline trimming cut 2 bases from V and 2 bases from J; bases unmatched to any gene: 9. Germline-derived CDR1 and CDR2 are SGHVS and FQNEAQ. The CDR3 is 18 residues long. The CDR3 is CASSLLPSGSLAYNEQFF. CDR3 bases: TGTGCCAGCAGCTTACTTCCTAGCGGGAGCCTCGCCTACAATGAGCAGTTCTTC.

The CDR3 DNA follows: TGTGCCAGCAGCTCCATCCGGGACCGAGCCTACAATGAGCAGTTCTTC. This sequence encodes CASSSIRDRAYNEQFF. The gene calls are TRBV11-2 and TRBJ2-1; D assignment may be TRBD1 or TRBD2 (5 bases each). Trimming stripped 4 bases from V and 2 bases from J, with 15 bases between. This CDR3 is 16 amino acids long. Germline V gene lookup returns CDR1 SGHAT and CDR2 FQNNGV.

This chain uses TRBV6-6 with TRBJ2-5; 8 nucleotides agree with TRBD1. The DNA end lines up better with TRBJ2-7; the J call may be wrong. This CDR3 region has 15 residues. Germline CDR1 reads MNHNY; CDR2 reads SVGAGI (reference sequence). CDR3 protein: CASSQGQVGPYEQYF. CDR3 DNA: TGTGCCAGCAGCCAGGGACAGGTTGGACCCTACGAGCAGTACTTC.

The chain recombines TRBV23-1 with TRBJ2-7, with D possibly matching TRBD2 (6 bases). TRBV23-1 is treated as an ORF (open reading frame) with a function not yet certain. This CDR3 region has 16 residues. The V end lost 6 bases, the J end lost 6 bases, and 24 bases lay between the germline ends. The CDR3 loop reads CASSQGLSGLRAEQYF. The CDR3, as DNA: TGCGCCAGCAGCCAGGGATTATCGGGACTCCGGGCCGAGCAGTACTTC.

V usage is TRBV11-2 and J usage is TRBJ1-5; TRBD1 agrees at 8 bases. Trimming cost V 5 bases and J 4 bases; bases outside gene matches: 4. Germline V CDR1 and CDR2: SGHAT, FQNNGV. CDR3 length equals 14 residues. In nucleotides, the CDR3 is TGTGCCAGCAGCGGGACAGGACCAAATCAGCCCCAGCATTTT. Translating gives CASSGTGPNQPQHF.

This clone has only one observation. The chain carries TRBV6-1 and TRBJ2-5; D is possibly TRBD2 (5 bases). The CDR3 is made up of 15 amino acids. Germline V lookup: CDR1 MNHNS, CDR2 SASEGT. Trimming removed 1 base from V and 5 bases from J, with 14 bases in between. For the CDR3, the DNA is TGTGCCAGCAGTGAAGGAGTTTCGCGGAGGGAGACCCAGTACTTC. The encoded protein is CASSEGVSRRETQYF.

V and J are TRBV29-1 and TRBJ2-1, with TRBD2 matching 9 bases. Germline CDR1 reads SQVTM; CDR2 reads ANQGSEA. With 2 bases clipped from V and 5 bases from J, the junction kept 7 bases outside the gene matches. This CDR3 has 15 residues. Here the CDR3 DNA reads TGCAGCGTTGAAATCGCGGGAGGGCCTCACAATGAGCAGTTCTTC. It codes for CSVEIAGGPHNEQFF.

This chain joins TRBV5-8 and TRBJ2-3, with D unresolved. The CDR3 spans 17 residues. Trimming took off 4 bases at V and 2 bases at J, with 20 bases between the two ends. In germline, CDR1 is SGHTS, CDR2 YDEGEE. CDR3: CASSRWSASHTTDTQYF. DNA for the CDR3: TGTGCCAGCAGCCGATGGAGTGCTTCACATACCACAGATACGCAGTATTTT.

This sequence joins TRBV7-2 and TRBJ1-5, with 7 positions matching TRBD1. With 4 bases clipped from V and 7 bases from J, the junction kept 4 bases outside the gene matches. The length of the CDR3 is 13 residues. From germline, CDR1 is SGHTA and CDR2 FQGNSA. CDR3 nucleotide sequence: TGTGCCAGCAGCTATGACAGGGTACAGCCCCAGCATTTT. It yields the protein CASSYDRVQPQHF.

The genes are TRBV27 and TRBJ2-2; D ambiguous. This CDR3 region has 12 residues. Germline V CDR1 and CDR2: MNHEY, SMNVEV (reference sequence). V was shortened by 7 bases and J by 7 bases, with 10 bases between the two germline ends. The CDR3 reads CASKEGFGELFF. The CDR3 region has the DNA TGTGCCAGCAAGGAAGGTTTCGGGGAGCTGTTTTTT.

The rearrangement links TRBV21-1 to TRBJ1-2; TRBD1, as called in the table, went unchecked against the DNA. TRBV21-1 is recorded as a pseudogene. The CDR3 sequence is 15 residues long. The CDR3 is CASSDRDRVLLGYTF. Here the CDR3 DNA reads TGTGCCAGCAGCGACCGGGACAGGGTTCTTCTTGGCTACACCTTC.

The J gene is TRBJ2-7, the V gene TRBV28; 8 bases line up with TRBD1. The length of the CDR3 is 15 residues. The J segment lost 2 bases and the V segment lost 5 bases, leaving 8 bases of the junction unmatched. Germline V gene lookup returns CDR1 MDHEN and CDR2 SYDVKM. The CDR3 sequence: CASSTTGTGTYEQYF. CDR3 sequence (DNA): TGTGCCAGCAGTACCACCGGGACAGGAACCTACGAGCAGTACTTC.

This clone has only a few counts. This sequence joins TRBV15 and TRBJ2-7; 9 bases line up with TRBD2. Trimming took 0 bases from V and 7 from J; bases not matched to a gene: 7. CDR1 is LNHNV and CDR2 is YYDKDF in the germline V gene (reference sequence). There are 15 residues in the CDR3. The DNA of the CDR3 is TGTGCCACCAGCAGAGATATAGCGGGAGCAAAGGAGCAGTACTTC. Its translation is CATSRDIAGAKEQYF.

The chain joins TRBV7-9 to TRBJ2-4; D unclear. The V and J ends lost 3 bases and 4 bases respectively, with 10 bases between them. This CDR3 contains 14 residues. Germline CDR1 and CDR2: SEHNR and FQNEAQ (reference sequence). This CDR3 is CASSFRAGKNIQYF. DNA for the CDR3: TGTGCCAGCAGCTTTCGGGCAGGAAAAAACATTCAGTACTTC. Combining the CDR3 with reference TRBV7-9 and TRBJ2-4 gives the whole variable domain DTGVSQNPRHKITKRGQNVTFRCDPISEHNRLYWYRQTLGQGPEFLTYFQNEAQLEKSRLLSDRFSAERPKGSFSTLEIQRTEQGDSAMYLCASSFRAGKNIQYFGAGTRLSVL.

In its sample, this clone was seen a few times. CDR3 amino acids: CASSLQGGDTQYF. For the CDR3, the DNA is TGTGCCAGCAGCTTGCAGGGTGGAGATACGCAGTATTTT. The chain employs TRBV5-8 and TRBJ2-3; perhaps TRBD1 as D (5 bases). Germline V gives CDR1 SGHTS, CDR2 YDEGEE. The CDR3 has 13 amino acids. With 1 base removed from V and 5 bases from J, the gap between germline ends came to 8 bases.

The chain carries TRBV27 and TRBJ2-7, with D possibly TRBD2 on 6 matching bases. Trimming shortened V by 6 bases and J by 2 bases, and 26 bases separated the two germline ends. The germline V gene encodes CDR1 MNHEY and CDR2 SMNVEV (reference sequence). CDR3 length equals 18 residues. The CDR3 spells CASSRDSGTAYWAYEQYF. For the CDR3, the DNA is TGTGCCAGCAGCCGAGACTCTGGGACTGCCTATTGGGCCTACGAGCAGTACTTC.

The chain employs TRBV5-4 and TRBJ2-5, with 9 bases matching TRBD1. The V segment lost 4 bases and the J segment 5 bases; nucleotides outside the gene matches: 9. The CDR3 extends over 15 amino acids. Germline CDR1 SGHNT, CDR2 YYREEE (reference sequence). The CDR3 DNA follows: TGTGCCAGCAGCACCCAACAGGGGGCTCGCGAGACCCAGTACTTC. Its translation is CASSTQQGARETQYF.

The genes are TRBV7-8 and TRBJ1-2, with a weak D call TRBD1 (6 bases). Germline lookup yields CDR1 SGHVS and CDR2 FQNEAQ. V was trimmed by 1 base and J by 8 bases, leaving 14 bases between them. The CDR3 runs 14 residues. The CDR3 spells CASSLERGARGYTF. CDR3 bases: TGTGCCAGCAGCTTAGAGCGGGGGGCGCGGGGCTACACCTTC.

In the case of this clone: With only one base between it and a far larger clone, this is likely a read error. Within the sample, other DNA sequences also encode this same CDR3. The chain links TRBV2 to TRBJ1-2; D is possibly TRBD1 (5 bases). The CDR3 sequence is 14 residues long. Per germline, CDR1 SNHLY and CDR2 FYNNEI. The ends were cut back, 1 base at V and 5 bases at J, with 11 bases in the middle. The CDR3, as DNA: TGTGCCAGCAGTGAAGGGGGGACGGTGTATGGCTACACCTTC. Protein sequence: CASSEGGTVYGYTF.

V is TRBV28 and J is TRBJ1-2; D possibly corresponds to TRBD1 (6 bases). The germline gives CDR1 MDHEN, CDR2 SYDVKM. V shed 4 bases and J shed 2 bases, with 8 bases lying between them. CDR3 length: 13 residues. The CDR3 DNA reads TGTGCCAGCAGTTCCGGGACAAACTATGGCTACACCTTC. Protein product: CASSSGTNYGYTF.

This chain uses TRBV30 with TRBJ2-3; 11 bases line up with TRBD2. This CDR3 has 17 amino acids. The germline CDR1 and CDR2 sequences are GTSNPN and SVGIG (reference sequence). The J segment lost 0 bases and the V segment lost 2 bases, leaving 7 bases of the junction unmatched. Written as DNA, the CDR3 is TGTGCCTGGAGTCACCCGGGACTAGCGGCTAGCACAGATACGCAGTATTTT. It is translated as CAWSHPGLAASTDTQYF.

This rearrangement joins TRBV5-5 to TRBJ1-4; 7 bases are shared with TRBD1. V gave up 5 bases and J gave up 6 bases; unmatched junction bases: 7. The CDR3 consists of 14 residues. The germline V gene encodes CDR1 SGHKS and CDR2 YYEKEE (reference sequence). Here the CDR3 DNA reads TGTGCCAGCAGACCGACAGGGACTTATGAAAAACTGTTTTTT. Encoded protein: CASRPTGTYEKLFF.

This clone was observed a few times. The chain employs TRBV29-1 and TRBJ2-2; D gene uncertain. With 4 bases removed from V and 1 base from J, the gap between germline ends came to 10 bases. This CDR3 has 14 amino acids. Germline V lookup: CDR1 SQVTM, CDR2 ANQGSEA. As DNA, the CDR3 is TGCAGCGTTGTAATGTGGGGGAACACCGGGGAGCTGTTTTTT. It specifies CSVVMWGNTGELFF.

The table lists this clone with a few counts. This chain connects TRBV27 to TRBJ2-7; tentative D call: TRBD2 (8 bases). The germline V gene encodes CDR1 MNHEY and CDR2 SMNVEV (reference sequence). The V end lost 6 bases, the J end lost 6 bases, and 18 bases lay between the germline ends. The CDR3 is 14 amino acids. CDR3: CASSPPGGGPEQYF. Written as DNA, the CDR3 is TGTGCCAGCAGCCCCCCGGGAGGGGGCCCCGAGCAGTACTTC.

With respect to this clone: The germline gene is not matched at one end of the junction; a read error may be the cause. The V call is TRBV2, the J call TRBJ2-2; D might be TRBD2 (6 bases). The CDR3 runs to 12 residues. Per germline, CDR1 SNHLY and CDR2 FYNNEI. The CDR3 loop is CASSAYTGGLFF. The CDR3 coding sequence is TGTGCCAGCAGTGCTTACACCGGGGGGCTGTTTTTT. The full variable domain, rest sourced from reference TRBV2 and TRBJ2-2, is EPEVTQTPSHQVTQMGQEVILRCVPISNHLYFYWYRQILGQKVEFLVSFYNNEISEKSEIFDDQFSVERPDGSNFTLKIRSTKLEDSAMYFCASSAYTGGLFFGEGSRLTVL.

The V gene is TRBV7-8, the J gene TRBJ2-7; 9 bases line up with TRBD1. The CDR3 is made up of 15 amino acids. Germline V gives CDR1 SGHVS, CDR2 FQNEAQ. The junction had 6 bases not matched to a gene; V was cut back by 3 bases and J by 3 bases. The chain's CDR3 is CASSFKVGQGYEQYF. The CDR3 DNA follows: TGTGCCAGCAGCTTTAAAGTGGGACAGGGCTACGAGCAGTACTTC.